The entry below gives a single T cell receptor beta chain sequence along with its context. The source of the sample is a study of T cell responses to AZD1222 COVID-19 vaccine. Using immunoSEQ multiplex PCR, the repertoire was profiled, and TCRdb retains in-frame clones only, with some absent. There are 90,000 or so clones in the sample; 70% to 90% occur only once, and 6% to 9% lies in the top ten. Trimming removed 6 bases from V and 5 bases from J, with 11 bases in between. The CDR3 contains 13 residues. Germline V gene lookup returns CDR1 LNHDA and CDR2 SQIVND (reference sequence). This receptor was obtained from an adult in good health. The rearrangement uses TRBV19 and TRBJ1-5; the D gene is possibly TRBD1 (5 bases). Sequenced here: peripheral blood, sampled on day 0 of AZD1222 vaccination. This CDR3 is CASRRQSHQPQHF. CDR3 coding DNA: TGTGCCAGTAGAAGACAGTCTCATCAGCCCCAGCATTTT.